Following are 10 T cell receptor beta chains from one sample sequenced in a study of cytomegalovirus exposure and HLA in healthy donors. Vbeta (60) and Jbeta (13) primers were used in the PCR. Assay: immunoSEQ multiplex PCR; the TCRdb copy retains only in-frame clones and omits some. The sample has under 110,000 clones, about 70% seen once. The sequencing input was PBMCs. Receptor source: a woman aged 45-59 years in good health and CMV-seropositive.

V and J are TRBV18 and TRBJ1-1; the D gene is possibly TRBD1 (6 bases). This CDR3 comprises 16 residues. Trimming removed 6 bases from V and 4 bases from J, with 21 bases in between. The V gene's germline CDR1 is KGHSH and CDR2 LQKENI. The CDR3 loop is CASSPLSGGLSTEAFF. CDR3 DNA sequence: TGTGCCAGCTCCCCCTTAAGCGGGGGCCTCTCCACTGAAGCTTTCTTT. Variable domain in full (rest from reference TRBV18 and TRBJ1-1): NAGVMQNPRHLVRRRGQEARLRCSPMKGHSHVYWYRQLPEEGLKFMVYLQKENIIDESGMPKERFSAEFPKEGPSILRIQQVVRGDSAAYFCASSPLSGGLSTEAFFGQGTRLTVV.

This clone appeared a few times. This chain joins TRBV4-3 and TRBJ1-1, with TRBD1 matching over 8 bases. The CDR3 has 14 residues. The germline gives CDR1 LGHNA, CDR2 YSLEER. V trimming: 0 bases; J trimming: 6 bases; junction bases outside the gene matches: 3. CDR3: CASSQEDRGAEAFF. In DNA form, the CDR3 reads TGCGCCAGCAGCCAAGAAGACAGGGGAGCTGAAGCTTTCTTT.

The V call is TRBV27, the J call TRBJ1-2; 7 positions match TRBD1. The CDR3 has 13 amino acids. Trimming removed 5 bases from V and 5 bases from J; junction bases left unmatched: 5. The V gene's germline CDR1 is MNHEY and CDR2 SMNVEV (reference sequence). The CDR3 loop reads CASSPDRVYGYTF. The CDR3, as DNA: TGTGCCAGCAGTCCCGACAGGGTGTATGGCTACACCTTC.

The V and J genes are TRBV7-2 and TRBJ1-1; 8 positions match TRBD1. The CDR3 spans 15 residues. Germline V gene lookup returns CDR1 SGHTA and CDR2 FQGNSA. Trimming cost V 1 base and J 2 bases; bases outside gene matches: 3. DNA of the CDR3: TGTGCCAGCAGCTTAGGACAGGGGCCTAACACTGAAGCTTTCTTT. Its protein product is CASSLGQGPNTEAFF.

The genes are TRBV11-3 and TRBJ2-5; 10 positions agree with TRBD1. With V trimmed by 5 bases and J by 0 bases, 9 bases remained unmatched. Germline CDR1 and CDR2: SGHNT and YENEEA. The CDR3 runs 17 residues. The CDR3 reads CASSPGQGGLYQETQYF. Here the CDR3 DNA reads TGTGCCAGCAGCCCCGGACAGGGGGGTTTGTACCAAGAGACCCAGTACTTC.

This clone was observed a few times. V is TRBV6-4 and J is TRBJ1-1; D possibly corresponds to TRBD1 (6 bases). CDR3 length: 14 residues. The V end lost 6 bases, the J end lost 0 bases, and 11 bases lay between the germline ends. Per germline, CDR1 MRHNA and CDR2 SNTAGT. In DNA form, the CDR3 reads TGTGCCAGCAGGGAGACAGGTCTGAACACTGAAGCTTTCTTT. It specifies CASRETGLNTEAFF.

The chain links TRBV28 to TRBJ1-3, with D tentatively TRBD1 (5 bases). CDR3 length: 16 amino acids. CDR1 is MDHEN, CDR2 SYDVKM, per germline. Trimming cost V 0 bases and J 2 bases, with 11 bases left between them. CDR3 loop: CASSLWGGRAGNTIYF. CDR3 in DNA: TGTGCCAGCAGTTTATGGGGGGGTAGGGCTGGAAACACCATATATTTT. Based on the CDR3 plus reference TRBV28 and TRBJ1-3, the full variable domain is DVKVTQSSRYLVKRTGEKVFLECVQDMDHENMFWYRQDPGLGLRLIYFSYDVKMKEKGDIPEGYSVSREKKERFSLILESASTNQTSMYLCASSLWGGRAGNTIYFGEGSWLTVV.

This rearrangement joins TRBV5-1 to TRBJ1-4, with a tentative D call TRBD1 (6 bases). This CDR3 has 14 residues. Germline CDR1 and CDR2: SGHRS and YFSETQ. V shed 0 bases and J shed 5 bases, with 8 bases lying between them. The CDR3: CASSLGRGNEKLFF. DNA for the CDR3: TGCGCCAGCAGCTTGGGCAGGGGAAATGAAAAACTGTTTTTT.

V gene TRBV6-1 combines with J gene TRBJ1-2, with TRBD1 as a possible D gene (6 bases). Per germline, CDR1 MNHNS and CDR2 SASEGT. The CDR3 is 17 amino acids. V gave up 6 bases and J gave up 3 bases, with 23 bases separating them. The CDR3 coding sequence is TGTGCCAGCAGGGAAAGGACAGCGACGTCAAATGACTATGGCTACACCTTC. Translating it yields CASRERTATSNDYGYTF.

The rearrangement uses TRBV11-2 and TRBJ2-7; maybe TRBD1 (6 bases). CDR1 is SGHAT and CDR2 is FQNNGV in the germline V gene. Trimming removed 5 bases from V and 1 base from J, with 24 bases in between. The length of the CDR3 is 18 residues. CDR3 coding DNA: TGTGCCAGCAGCCCCCTTTTATTTTCGGGACACTTGTCCTACGAGCAGTACTTC. Amino acids: CASSPLLFSGHLSYEQYF.